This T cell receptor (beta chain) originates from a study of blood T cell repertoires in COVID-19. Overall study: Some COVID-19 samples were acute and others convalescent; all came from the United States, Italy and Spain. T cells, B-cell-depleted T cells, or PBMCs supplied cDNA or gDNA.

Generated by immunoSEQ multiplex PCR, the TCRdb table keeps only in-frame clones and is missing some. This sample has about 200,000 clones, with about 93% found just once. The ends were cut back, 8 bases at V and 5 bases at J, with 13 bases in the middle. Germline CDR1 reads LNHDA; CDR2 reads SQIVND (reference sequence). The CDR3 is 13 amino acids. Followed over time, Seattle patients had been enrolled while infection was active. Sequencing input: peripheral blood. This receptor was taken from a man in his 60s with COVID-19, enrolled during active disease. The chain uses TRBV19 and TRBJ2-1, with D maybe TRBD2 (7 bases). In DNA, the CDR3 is TGTGCCAGTGGGAGGGGGACCAACAATGAGCAGTTCTTC. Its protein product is CASGRGTNNEQFF. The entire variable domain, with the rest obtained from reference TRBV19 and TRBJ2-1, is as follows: DGGITQSPKYLFRKEGQNVTLSCEQNLNHDAMYWYRQDPGQGLRLIYYSQIVNDFQKGDIAEGYSVSREKKESFPLTVTSAQKNPTAFYLCASGRGTNNEQFFGPGTRLTVL.